The 26 T cell receptor beta chains listed next were all sequenced from one sample in a study of yellow fever vaccine responses in identical twins. Each CDR3 protein gets one entry after TCRdb re-called the RT-PCR reads with MiXCR. The data contain fewer than 4,500 distinct CDR3 sequences, 75% to 85% of them seen just once; the ten biggest clones take up about 4%. This specimen consisted of T cells from blood (PBMCs), unsorted or a sorted subset (not recorded which), obtained before or after yellow fever vaccination (not recorded which). The origin of the receptors is a woman in her late teens or twenties who received the yellow fever vaccine.

This clonotype was recorded a few times. The chain uses TRBV11-1 and TRBJ2-3; D is undetermined. This CDR3 is 12 amino acids long. Per the germline V gene, CDR1 is SGHAT and CDR2 is FQDESV (reference sequence). V was pared by 3 bases and J by 0 bases, with 1 base between. The CDR3 DNA follows: TGTGCCAGCAGCTTTAGCACAGATACGCAGTATTTT. Its translation: CASSFSTDTQYF.

The chain couples TRBV24-1 to TRBJ1-2; perhaps TRBD1 as D (5 bases). The CDR3 extends over 13 amino acids. The germline V and J ends were trimmed by 5 bases and 3 bases, with 9 bases remaining between them. Looked up from germline, CDR1 is KGHDR and CDR2 is SFDVKD. This chain's CDR3 is CATSVGAYYGYTF. The DNA of the CDR3 is TGTGCCACCAGTGTCGGGGCCTACTATGGCTACACCTTC.

The rearrangement joins TRBV7-9 to TRBJ2-1, with D uncertain. CDR3 length equals 14 residues. The V gene's germline CDR1 is SEHNR and CDR2 FQNEAQ (reference sequence). The V end lost 2 bases, the J end lost 3 bases, and 8 bases lay between the germline ends. The CDR3 coding sequence is TGTGCCAGCAGCTTAAGCTCCCTCTACAATGAGCAGTTCTTC. This codes for CASSLSSLYNEQFF.

The chain recombines TRBV20-1 with TRBJ2-7; possibly TRBD2 for D (6 bases). In germline, CDR1 is DFQATT, CDR2 SNEGSKA (reference sequence). The CDR3 loop spans 11 amino acids. Trimming shortened V by 3 bases and J by 3 bases, and 6 bases separated the two germline ends. DNA of the CDR3: TGCAGTGCTAGGCGGGACTACGAGCAGTACTTC. Amino acid sequence: CSARRDYEQYF.

The chain couples TRBV11-1 to TRBJ1-5, with TRBD1 as a possible D gene (6 bases). CDR1 and CDR2 (germline): SGHAT, FQDESV (reference sequence). V gave up 5 bases and J gave up 0 bases, with 17 bases separating them. The CDR3 contains 17 residues. The CDR3 region has the DNA TGTGCCAGCAGCCCAACGACAGGAAGTTATAGCAATCAGCCCCAGCATTTT. Its protein is CASSPTTGSYSNQPQHF.

The chain is built from TRBV6-5 and TRBJ2-7, with D perhaps TRBD1 (5 bases). Deletions cut 0 bases from V and 3 bases from J, with 12 bases between. This CDR3 has 15 amino acids. CDR1 MNHEY and CDR2 SVGAGI come from the germline V gene. CDR3 bases: TGTGCCAGCAGTTACTCGTGGAAGGGGTACTACGAGCAGTACTTC. Translated: CASSYSWKGYYEQYF.

V and J are TRBV19 and TRBJ2-1; 9 bases map to TRBD1. The CDR3 is 14 residues long. The germline V gene encodes CDR1 LNHDA and CDR2 SQIVND (reference sequence). J gave up 10 bases and V 7 bases, and 11 bases lay outside the gene matches. Written as DNA, the CDR3 is TGTGCCAGTACCTCCGGGACAGGGAAGCGGGAGCAGTTCTTC. Its protein product is CASTSGTGKREQFF.

V gene TRBV12-3 or TRBV12-4 combines with J gene TRBJ2-6; perhaps TRBD2 as D (6 bases). The CDR3 extends over 15 amino acids. Trimming removed 3 bases from V and 1 base from J, with 7 bases in between. The CDR3 region is CASSFGGSGANVLTF. Written as DNA, the CDR3 is TGTGCCAGCAGTTTTGGAGGGTCTGGGGCCAACGTCCTGACTTTC.

The chain links TRBV28 to TRBJ2-7, with 13 positions matching TRBD2. The CDR3 is 14 residues long. J lost 2 bases, V lost 8 bases, and 3 bases had no gene match. Germline V gene sequence: CDR1 MDHEN, CDR2 SYDVKM. This chain's CDR3 is CASLGLAGTYEQYV. CDR3 sequence (DNA): TGTGCCAGCTTGGGACTAGCGGGAACCTACGAGCAGTACGTC.

The rearrangement uses TRBV7-3 and TRBJ2-1; D not resolved. This CDR3 is 11 amino acids long. V lost 5 bases, J lost 10 bases, and 9 bases lay in between. Germline loops: CDR1 SGHTA, CDR2 FQGTGA. This CDR3 is CASSPGGEQFF. The CDR3 DNA reads TGTGCCAGCAGCCCCGGTGGGGAGCAGTTCTTC.

This clonotype was seen only once. This chain uses TRBV11-1 with TRBJ1-5; TRBD1 matches 10 bases. Germline V gene sequence: CDR1 SGHAT, CDR2 FQDESV (reference sequence). V was clipped by 5 bases and J by 4 bases; unmatched bases: 11. The CDR3 covers 17 residues. The CDR3 reads CASSLGGTGVGNQPQHF. The CDR3 bases are TGTGCCAGCAGCCTTGGGGGGACAGGGGTTGGAAATCAGCCCCAGCATTTT.

This rearrangement joins TRBV2 to TRBJ2-7; 10 bases agree with TRBD2. The CDR3 sequence is 15 residues long. With V trimmed by 4 bases and J by 6 bases, 9 bases remained unmatched. The germline V gene has CDR1 SNHLY and CDR2 FYNNEI. CDR3: CASSGDPGLATEQYF. Here the CDR3 DNA reads TGTGCCAGCAGTGGAGACCCGGGACTAGCGACCGAGCAGTACTTC. The full variable domain, in which reference TRBV2 and TRBJ2-7 provide the parts outside the CDR3, is EPEVTQTPSHQVTQMGQEVILRCVPISNHLYFYWYRQILGQKVEFLVSFYNNEISEKSEIFDDQFSVERPDGSNFTLKIRSTKLEDSAMYFCASSGDPGLATEQYFGPGTRLTVT.

This clonotype was observed a few times. V usage is TRBV24-1 and J usage is TRBJ2-1, with unresolved D. The V end was cut by 3 bases, the J end by 4 bases, with 12 bases between. Germline V gives CDR1 KGHDR, CDR2 SFDVKD. The CDR3 spans 15 residues. CDR3 nucleotide sequence: TGTGCCACCAGTGATCTCACAGTTGAATACAATGAGCAGTTCTTC. Translation gives CATSDLTVEYNEQFF.

The J gene is TRBJ1-2, the V gene TRBV20-1, with D unclear. The CDR3 length is 8 residues. From germline, CDR1 is DFQATT and CDR2 SNEGSKA (reference sequence). Trimming cost V 3 bases and J 8 bases, with 1 base left between them. The CDR3 DNA sequence: TGCAGTGCTAGGGGCTACACCTTC. Translating gives CSARGYTF.

This clonotype was seen a few times. The rearrangement joins TRBV7-3 to TRBJ1-2; 9 positions match TRBD1. Germline lookup yields CDR1 SGHTA and CDR2 FQGTGA. Trimming removed 4 bases from V and 6 bases from J; junction bases left unmatched: 6. This CDR3 has 14 amino acids. CDR3 nucleotide sequence: TGTGCCAGCAGCTCCGGGACAGGGACCCATGGCTACACCTTC. Its protein product is CASSSGTGTHGYTF.

This clonotype has only a few counts. The V and J genes are TRBV7-3 and TRBJ2-3; 8 nucleotides line up with TRBD2. The germline V gene encodes CDR1 SGHTA and CDR2 FQGTGA. Trimming took 4 bases from V and 4 from J; bases not matched to a gene: 10. The CDR3 covers 16 residues. CDR3 sequence reads: CASSSRLGGGPDTQYF. The CDR3 region has the DNA TGTGCCAGCAGCTCGCGACTCGGCGGGGGGCCAGATACGCAGTATTTT.

The CDR3 coding sequence is TGCAGCGTTGGACAGGGGGCAAACACTGAAGCTTTCTTT. It specifies CSVGQGANTEAFF. The chain joins TRBV29-1 to TRBJ1-1; 10 bases line up with TRBD1. CDR1 and CDR2 (germline): SQVTM, ANQGSEA. After removal of 4 bases from V and 2 bases from J, the junction contained 1 base not matched to a gene. CDR3 length: 13 amino acids. Combining the CDR3 with reference TRBV29-1 and TRBJ1-1 gives the whole variable domain SAVISQKPSRDICQRGTSLTIQCQVDSQVTMMFWYRQQPGQSLTLIATANQGSEATYESGFVIDKFPISRPNLTFSTLTVSNMSPEDSSIYLCSVGQGANTEAFFGQGTRLTVV.

The chain employs TRBV28 and TRBJ1-1; D remains ambiguous. Looked up from germline, CDR1 is MDHEN and CDR2 is SYDVKM. The CDR3 loop spans 12 amino acids. V was shortened by 11 bases and J by 10 bases, with 20 bases between the two germline ends. The DNA of the CDR3 is TGTGCCTACGGCGCCCTCCCCAGCGGAGCTTTCTTT. Amino acids: CAYGALPSGAFF.

This clonotype was found a few times. The chain recombines TRBV6-1 with TRBJ2-1; 10 bases match TRBD2. CDR1 MNHNS and CDR2 SASEGT come from the germline V gene. The CDR3 totals 17 residues. V lost 6 bases and J lost 4; bases outside the gene matches: 12. This CDR3 reads CASSPAFQREGYNEQFF. CDR3 DNA sequence: TGTGCCAGCAGCCCCGCCTTCCAGCGGGAGGGATACAATGAGCAGTTCTTC.

The chain has TRBV5-6 and TRBJ2-3, with no clear D. This CDR3 contains 13 residues. Germline V gene lookup returns CDR1 SGHDT and CDR2 YYEEEE. V lost 6 bases to trimming and J lost 2 bases, with 10 bases between them. CDR3 nucleotide sequence: TGTGCCAGCAAGCAAACCTACACAGATACGCAGTATTTT. Translated, it gives CASKQTYTDTQYF. Using reference TRBV5-6 and TRBJ2-3 for the parts outside the CDR3, the full variable domain is DAGVTQSPTHLIKTRGQQVTLRCSPKSGHDTVSWYQQALGQGPQFIFQYYEEEERQRGNFPDRFSGHQFPNYSSELNVNALLLGDSALYLCASKQTYTDTQYFGPGTRLTVL.

V gene TRBV13 combines with J gene TRBJ2-3; tentatively, D is TRBD1 (5 bases). The CDR3 runs to 13 residues. Trimming took off 5 bases at V and 6 bases at J, with 12 bases between the two ends. Germline V lookup: CDR1 PRHDT, CDR2 FYEKMQ (reference sequence). The CDR3: CASSDPGYDTQYF. The CDR3 DNA sequence: TGTGCCAGCAGCGATCCAGGGTACGATACGCAGTATTTT.

The V and J genes are TRBV3-1 and TRBJ2-1, with D perhaps assigned TRBD1 or TRBD2 (5 bases each). The germline CDR1 and CDR2 sequences are LGHDT and YNNKEL (reference sequence). Trimming left V 1 base short and J 8 bases short, with 15 bases between. This CDR3 comprises 15 residues. CDR3 sequence: CASSQAAAGRDEQFF. The DNA for the CDR3 is TGTGCCAGCAGCCAAGCGGCGGCAGGGCGGGATGAGCAGTTCTTC.

The chain combines TRBV11-1 with TRBJ1-1; no firm D call. The CDR3 is made up of 15 amino acids. With 1 base removed from V and 1 base from J, the gap between germline ends came to 10 bases. The germline CDR1 and CDR2 sequences are SGHAT and FQDESV (reference sequence). As DNA, the CDR3 is TGTGCCAGCAGCTTAGTCGGGCAGCCGAACACTGAAGCTTTCTTT. Translating gives CASSLVGQPNTEAFF.

CDR3 amino acids: CSVDRLAGLNEQFF. The CDR3 DNA reads as TGCAGCGTTGATAGACTAGCGGGACTCAATGAGCAGTTCTTC. This chain links TRBV29-1 with TRBJ2-1; 11 bases agree with TRBD2. Germline trimming cut 3 bases from V and 6 bases from J; bases unmatched to any gene: 4. This CDR3 has 14 residues. Germline V gene data show CDR1 as SQVTM and CDR2 as ANQGSEA.

The chain is built from TRBV28 and TRBJ1-5; TRBD1 is a possible D gene (5 bases). This CDR3 contains 16 residues. Trimming took off 2 bases at V and 3 bases at J, with 14 bases between the two ends. Germline loops: CDR1 MDHEN, CDR2 SYDVKM. CDR3 in DNA: TGTGCCAGCAGTTTAAGTGGGGGACGGCTCAATCAGCCCCAGCATTTT. Translated, it gives CASSLSGGRLNQPQHF. The variable domain in full, completed from reference TRBV28 and TRBJ1-5, reads DVKVTQSSRYLVKRTGEKVFLECVQDMDHENMFWYRQDPGLGLRLIYFSYDVKMKEKGDIPEGYSVSREKKERFSLILESASTNQTSMYLCASSLSGGRLNQPQHFGDGTRLSIL.

The chain recombines TRBV7-6 with TRBJ2-7; D perhaps matches TRBD2 (5 bases). The CDR3 covers 13 residues. The ends were cut back, 6 bases at V and 0 bases at J, with 9 bases in the middle. Looked up from germline, CDR1 is SGHVS and CDR2 is FNYEAQ. CDR3 coding DNA: TGTGCCAGCAGTTGGGAGAGCTCCTACGAGCAGTACTTC. Protein sequence: CASSWESSYEQYF.